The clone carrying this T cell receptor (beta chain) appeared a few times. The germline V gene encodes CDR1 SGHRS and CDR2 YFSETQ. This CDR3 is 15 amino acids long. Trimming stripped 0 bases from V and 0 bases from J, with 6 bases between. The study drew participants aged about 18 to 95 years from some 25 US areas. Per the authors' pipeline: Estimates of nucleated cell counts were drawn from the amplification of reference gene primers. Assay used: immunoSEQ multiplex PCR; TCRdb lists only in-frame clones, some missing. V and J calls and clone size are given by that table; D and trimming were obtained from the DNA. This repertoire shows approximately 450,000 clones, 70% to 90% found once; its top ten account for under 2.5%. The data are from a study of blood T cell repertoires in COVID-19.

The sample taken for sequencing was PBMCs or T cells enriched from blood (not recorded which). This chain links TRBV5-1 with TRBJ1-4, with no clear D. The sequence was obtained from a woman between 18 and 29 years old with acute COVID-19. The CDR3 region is CASSLAGTTNEKLFF. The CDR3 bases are TGCGCCAGCAGCTTGGCGGGAACAACTAATGAAAAACTGTTTTTT.